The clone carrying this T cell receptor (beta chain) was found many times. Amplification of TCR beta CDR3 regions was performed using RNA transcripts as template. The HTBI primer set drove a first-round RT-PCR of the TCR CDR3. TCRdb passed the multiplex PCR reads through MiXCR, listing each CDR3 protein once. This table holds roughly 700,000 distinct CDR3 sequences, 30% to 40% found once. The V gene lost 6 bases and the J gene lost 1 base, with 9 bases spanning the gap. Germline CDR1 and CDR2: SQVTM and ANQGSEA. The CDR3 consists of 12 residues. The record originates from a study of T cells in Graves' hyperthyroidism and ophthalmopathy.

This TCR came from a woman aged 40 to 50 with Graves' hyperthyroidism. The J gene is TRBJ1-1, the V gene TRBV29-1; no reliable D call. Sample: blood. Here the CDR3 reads CSVGGENTEAFF. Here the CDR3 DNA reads TGCAGCGTCGGCGGGGAGAACACTGAAGCTTTCTTT.